A single sample gave rise to the 30 T cell receptor beta chains below, sequenced in a study of T-cell memory formation after mild COVID-19. TCRdb independently ran MiXCR on the 5' RACE reads; one entry per CDR3 protein. This sample has 450,000 to 650,000 distinct CDR3 sequences, with about a fifth found just once. Material for sequencing was PBMCs or a T cell subset sorted from them (not recorded which). The receptor set was obtained from an adult woman who had mild COVID-19 (a few samples of this study predate the infection). Cell type and time point are not known.

This clonotype showed up just a few times. The rearrangement uses TRBV7-2 and TRBJ2-5; TRBD2 is a possible D gene (6 bases). The CDR3 has 12 residues. CDR1 and CDR2 from the germline V gene are SGHTA and FQGNSA. V shed 5 bases and J shed 9 bases, with 13 bases lying between them. The CDR3 region is CASSLPRGAQYF. CDR3 sequence (DNA): TGTGCCAGCAGCCTCCCCCGCGGGGCCCAGTACTTC. Full variable domain (outside the CDR3, taken from reference TRBV7-2 and TRBJ2-5): GAGVSQSPSNKVTEKGKDVELRCDPISGHTALYWYRQSLGQGLEFLIYFQGNSAPDKSGLPSDRFSAERTGGSVSTLTIQRTQQEDSAVYLCASSLPRGAQYFGPGTRLLVL.

The V and J genes are TRBV6-1 and TRBJ1-1, with D possibly TRBD1 on 5 matching bases. Germline-derived CDR1 and CDR2 are MNHNS and SASEGT. The CDR3 has 14 residues. Deletions cut 2 bases from V and 4 bases from J, with 11 bases between. CDR3 coding DNA: TGTGCCAGCAGTGAAAATCGGGGGGGCACTGAAGCTTTCTTT. Its protein is CASSENRGGTEAFF.

This clonotype has a handful of counts. The CDR3 loop reads CASSMGIRAGDGQPQHF. CDR3 in DNA: TGTGCCAGTAGTATGGGTATTCGGGCAGGGGATGGACAGCCCCAGCATTTT. This sequence joins TRBV19 and TRBJ1-5, with a possible D match to TRBD1 (6 bases). Germline V gene lookup returns CDR1 LNHDA and CDR2 SQIVND (reference sequence). The CDR3 totals 17 residues. Trimming pared 3 bases from V and 7 bases from J, leaving 22 bases between.

This clonotype was detected only a few times. J is TRBJ2-7 and V is TRBV7-9; 11 nucleotides agree with TRBD1. CDR1 SEHNR and CDR2 FQNEAQ come from the germline V gene (reference sequence). This CDR3 is built from 15 residues. J was trimmed by 5 bases and V by 3 bases; bases with no gene match: 6. This CDR3 is CASSFRDRGFHEQYF. In DNA form, the CDR3 reads TGTGCCAGCAGCTTCCGGGACAGGGGGTTCCACGAGCAGTACTTC.

This clonotype was seen more than once but under ten times. CDR3 sequence (DNA): TGTGCCAGCAGCGCCTCGGCCTCGAACACTGAAGCTTTCTTT. It codes for CASSASASNTEAFF. The rearrangement links TRBV12-3 or TRBV12-4 to TRBJ1-1; D not resolved. Trimming removed 6 bases at V and 1 base at J, with 12 bases between. This CDR3 spans 14 amino acids.

The rearrangement links TRBV5-1 to TRBJ2-7; 7 nucleotides align to TRBD1. Germline V gene lookup returns CDR1 SGHRS and CDR2 YFSETQ. The V gene end was trimmed by 3 bases and the J gene end by 4 bases; junction bases not matched to a gene: 7. The CDR3 extends over 14 amino acids. The CDR3 loop reads CASSYTPGQYEQYF. CDR3 in DNA: TGCGCCAGCAGCTATACTCCGGGACAGTACGAGCAGTACTTC.

The chain joins TRBV3-1 to TRBJ2-7, with TRBD2 identical over 10 bases. J was trimmed by 3 bases and V by 1 base; bases with no gene match: 0. The germline CDR1 and CDR2 sequences are LGHDT and YNNKEL (reference sequence). The CDR3 is made up of 14 amino acids. This chain's CDR3 is CASSQASGGYEQYF. CDR3 bases: TGTGCCAGCAGCCAAGCTAGCGGGGGCTACGAGCAGTACTTC.

V is TRBV5-6 and J is TRBJ2-2, with 7 positions matching TRBD1. Germline V gene data show CDR1 as SGHDT and CDR2 as YYEEEE. The CDR3 spans 16 residues. The J segment lost 4 bases and the V segment lost 0 bases, leaving 6 bases of the junction unmatched. The CDR3, as DNA: TGTGCCAGCAGCTTGGGAGAGACAGGGATCACCGGGGAGCTGTTTTTT. As protein: CASSLGETGITGELFF.

This chain joins TRBV12-3 or TRBV12-4 and TRBJ2-7; no definite D call. The CDR3 sequence is 13 residues long. V was clipped by 6 bases and J by 2 bases, with 11 bases between them. The CDR3 protein is CASSTDGAYEQYF. CDR3 nucleotides: TGTGCCAGCAGCACAGACGGCGCCTACGAGCAGTACTTC.

This clonotype was seen a few times. V and J are TRBV10-3 and TRBJ1-1; possibly TRBD1 for D (5 bases). There are 13 residues in the CDR3. The V end lost 3 bases, the J end lost 1 base, and 6 bases lay between the germline ends. Germline V CDR1 and CDR2: ENHRY, SYGVKD. CDR3: CAISDGANTEAFF. CDR3 bases: TGTGCCATCAGTGATGGGGCGAACACTGAAGCTTTCTTT.

This clonotype was detected many times. The rearrangement links TRBV7-9 to TRBJ2-2, with TRBD1 matching over 11 bases. The length of the CDR3 is 15 residues. Germline values: CDR1 SEHNR, CDR2 FQNEAQ (reference sequence). Losses at the gene ends were 3 bases for V and 4 bases for J; bases not matched to a gene: 1. CDR3 coding DNA: TGTGCCAGCAGCTTCGGGACAGGGGGCACCGGGGAGCTGTTTTTT. Its protein product is CASSFGTGGTGELFF.

This clonotype was observed a handful of times. The J gene is TRBJ1-2, the V gene TRBV19; tentatively, D is TRBD1 (6 bases). Germline assignment: CDR1 LNHDA and CDR2 SQIVND (reference sequence). Trimming cost V 6 bases and J 1 base, with 15 bases left between them. This CDR3 is 15 amino acids long. CDR3 region: CASSSGQSFNYGYTF. CDR3 DNA sequence: TGTGCCAGTAGCAGCGGACAGTCGTTTAACTATGGCTACACCTTC.

This clonotype was seen many times. The V and J genes are TRBV7-8 and TRBJ2-7, with 8 bases aligning to TRBD1. In germline, CDR1 is SGHVS, CDR2 FQNEAQ. The CDR3 sequence is 15 residues long. Trimming took 4 bases from V and 5 from J; bases not matched to a gene: 10. CDR3 sequence: CASSSRRLQGDEQYF. DNA for the CDR3: TGTGCCAGCAGCTCGCGCCGTTTACAGGGGGACGAGCAGTACTTC.

This clonotype was seen a few times. The J gene is TRBJ2-1, the V gene TRBV12-3 or TRBV12-4; TRBD2 agrees at 9 bases. The CDR3 consists of 15 residues. Trimming cost V 2 bases and J 8 bases; bases outside gene matches: 7. CDR3 nucleotide sequence: TGTGCCAGCAGTTTAACGCGGGGGGGCCCCGATGAGCAGTTCTTC. Translation: CASSLTRGGPDEQFF.

Ten or more counts support this clonotype. This chain uses TRBV19 with TRBJ2-3, with a tentative D call TRBD2 (5 bases). Trimming cost V 8 bases and J 4 bases, with 13 bases left between them. Germline V CDR1 and CDR2: LNHDA, SQIVND (reference sequence). The CDR3 consists of 13 residues. The CDR3 DNA reads as TGTGCCAGTTGTCCTAGCTTAGCAGATACGCAGTATTTT. This encodes CASCPSLADTQYF. Full variable domain (missing parts from reference TRBV19 and TRBJ2-3): DGGITQSPKYLFRKEGQNVTLSCEQNLNHDAMYWYRQDPGQGLRLIYYSQIVNDFQKGDIAEGYSVSREKKESFPLTVTSAQKNPTAFYLCASCPSLADTQYFGPGTRLTVL.

The chain couples TRBV7-9 to TRBJ2-7; D possibly corresponds to TRBD1 (5 bases). The V end was cut by 5 bases, the J end by 3 bases, with 17 bases between. Germline values: CDR1 SEHNR, CDR2 FQNEAQ (reference sequence). The CDR3 is 15 residues long. Here the CDR3 reads CASSPPDLGHYEQYF. The CDR3 DNA reads TGTGCCAGCAGCCCCCCAGACCTGGGGCACTACGAGCAGTACTTC.

This rearrangement joins TRBV4-3 to TRBJ2-7; D assignment may be TRBD1 or TRBD2 (5 bases each). The CDR3 runs 15 residues. Germline CDR1 LGHNA, CDR2 YSLEER. V lost 0 bases, J lost 2 bases, and 11 bases lay in between. The CDR3 loop is CASSQDFRGPYEQYF. The CDR3 DNA is TGCGCCAGCAGCCAAGATTTCCGGGGACCCTACGAGCAGTACTTC.

This clonotype was recorded once. This sequence joins TRBV15 and TRBJ2-1; 13 bases are a match to TRBD2. The V gene's germline CDR1 is LNHNV and CDR2 YYDKDF (reference sequence). With V trimmed by 4 bases and J by 10 bases, 7 bases remained unmatched. The CDR3 contains 15 residues. CDR3 coding DNA: TGTGCCACCAGCACAGGACTAGCGGGAGCGCACGAGCAGTTCTTC. Translation: CATSTGLAGAHEQFF.

The rearrangement links TRBV28 to TRBJ2-3; D is perhaps TRBD1 (5 bases). The CDR3 has 17 amino acids. Germline assignment: CDR1 MDHEN and CDR2 SYDVKM. V lost 3 bases and J 6 bases, leaving 22 bases between the germline ends. The CDR3 reads CASSFSHTFHRLDTQYF. The DNA of the CDR3 is TGTGCCAGCAGTTTCTCGCACACCTTCCACAGGCTGGATACGCAGTATTTT.

In this sample, this clonotype turned up a few times. The rearrangement joins TRBV6-4 to TRBJ1-3, with TRBD1 matching over 8 bases. This CDR3 has 16 residues. Germline CDR1 reads MRHNA; CDR2 reads SNTAGT. V gave up 6 bases and J gave up 0 bases; unmatched junction bases: 7. CDR3 protein: CASRLRTGSSGNTIYF. The CDR3 nucleotides read TGTGCCAGCAGACTAAGGACAGGGAGCTCTGGAAACACCATATATTTT.

This clonotype appeared a few times. This chain joins TRBV29-1 and TRBJ2-5; TRBD2 matches at 9 bases. There are 14 residues in the CDR3. The V gene's germline CDR1 is SQVTM and CDR2 ANQGSEA. J lost 4 bases, V lost 0 bases, and 3 bases had no gene match. DNA for the CDR3: TGCAGCGTTGAAGAGTGGACTAGCGTAGAGACCCAGTACTTC. This encodes CSVEEWTSVETQYF.

The chain employs TRBV24-1 and TRBJ1-2, with D possibly being TRBD1 (5 bases). CDR3 length: 16 amino acids. Germline-derived CDR1 and CDR2 are KGHDR and SFDVKD. V lost 4 bases and J lost 3, with 17 bases in between. CDR3 loop: CATSDPNTGLDYGYTF. The CDR3 DNA follows: TGTGCCACCAGTGACCCAAATACAGGTCTCGACTATGGCTACACCTTC.

This clonotype has more than one count but fewer than ten. The chain joins TRBV7-2 to TRBJ2-3, with no clear D. CDR1 is SGHTA, CDR2 FQGNSA, per germline. The CDR3 has 14 residues. V dropped 5 bases and J dropped 0 bases, with 9 bases sitting between them. CDR3 amino acids: CASSTGISTDTQYF. Here the CDR3 DNA reads TGTGCCAGCAGCACTGGGATTAGCACAGATACGCAGTATTTT. The variable domain in full, with the rest retrieved from reference TRBV7-2 and TRBJ2-3, is GAGVSQSPSNKVTEKGKDVELRCDPISGHTALYWYRQSLGQGLEFLIYFQGNSAPDKSGLPSDRFSAERTGGSVSTLTIQRTQQEDSAVYLCASSTGISTDTQYFGPGTRLTVL.

The CDR3 spells CASSTRQAANYGYTF. CDR3 nucleotides: TGTGCCAGCAGCACCAGACAGGCTGCTAACTATGGCTACACCTTC. The genes are TRBV7-8 and TRBJ1-2; D possibly corresponds to TRBD1 (6 bases). Germline loops: CDR1 SGHVS, CDR2 FQNEAQ. CDR3 length: 15 amino acids. Trimming cost V 5 bases and J 0 bases, with 13 bases left between them.

The chain links TRBV5-1 to TRBJ1-2; 7 bases agree with TRBD1. Germline V gives CDR1 SGHRS, CDR2 YFSETQ. V lost 4 bases and J lost 2; bases outside the gene matches: 8. The CDR3 extends over 15 amino acids. CDR3 coding DNA: TGCGCCAGCAGCGCGCCGGAACAGGGGAACTATGGCTACACCTTC. Its translation: CASSAPEQGNYGYTF. The whole variable domain, remainder taken from reference TRBV5-1 and TRBJ1-2, is KAGVTQTPRYLIKTRGQQVTLSCSPISGHRSVSWYQQTPGQGLQFLFEYFSETQRNKGNFPGRFSGRQFSNSRSEMNVSTLELGDSALYLCASSAPEQGNYGYTFGSGTRLTVV.

This clonotype was observed a handful of times. The gene calls are TRBV3-2 and TRBJ2-7; TRBD2, as called in the table, went unchecked against the DNA. TRBV3-2 is noted as a pseudogene. CDR3 length: 18 amino acids. The CDR3 spells CASSHRRRGGSVSYEQYF. CDR3 nucleotides: TGTGCCAGCAGCCATCGACGACGAGGCGGGTCCGTCTCCTACGAGCAGTACTTC.

This clonotype is a singleton in its sample. The V call is TRBV7-3, the J call TRBJ2-1; 15 bases line up with TRBD2. Germline values: CDR1 SGHTA, CDR2 FQGTGA. CDR3 length: 14 amino acids. V trimming: 5 bases; J trimming: 10 bases; junction bases outside the gene matches: 3. The CDR3 reads CASSPGTSGGEQFF. The CDR3 region has the DNA TGTGCCAGCAGCCCGGGGACTAGCGGGGGGGAGCAGTTCTTC.

V usage is TRBV29-1 and J usage is TRBJ1-2, with D unresolved. Trimming removed 3 bases from V and 8 bases from J, with 13 bases in between. The CDR3 sequence is 12 residues long. Looked up from germline, CDR1 is SQVTM and CDR2 is ANQGSEA. The CDR3 sequence: CSVEAGSWGYTF. The CDR3 nucleotides read TGCAGCGTTGAGGCTGGGTCGTGGGGCTACACCTTC. Using reference TRBV29-1 and TRBJ1-2 for the parts outside the CDR3, the full variable domain is SAVISQKPSRDICQRGTSLTIQCQVDSQVTMMFWYRQQPGQSLTLIATANQGSEATYESGFVIDKFPISRPNLTFSTLTVSNMSPEDSSIYLCSVEAGSWGYTFGSGTRLTVV.

CDR3 nucleotide sequence: TGTGCCAGCAGTTTCCCTAGCCGACTAGCGGGCAGCACAGATACGCAGTATTTT. Its protein is CASSFPSRLAGSTDTQYF. V usage is TRBV12-3 or TRBV12-4 and J usage is TRBJ2-3; 10 bases fit TRBD2. After removal of 3 bases from V and 0 bases from J, the junction contained 9 bases not matched to a gene. The CDR3 loop spans 18 amino acids.

This clonotype was detected many times. This chain uses TRBV12-3 or TRBV12-4 with TRBJ1-5; D call uncertain. The CDR3 covers 14 residues. The V end was cut by 5 bases, the J end by 2 bases, with 10 bases between. The CDR3 DNA follows: TGTGCCAGCAGTGCCCTTATAGGCAATCAGCCCCAGCATTTT. Protein sequence: CASSALIGNQPQHF.